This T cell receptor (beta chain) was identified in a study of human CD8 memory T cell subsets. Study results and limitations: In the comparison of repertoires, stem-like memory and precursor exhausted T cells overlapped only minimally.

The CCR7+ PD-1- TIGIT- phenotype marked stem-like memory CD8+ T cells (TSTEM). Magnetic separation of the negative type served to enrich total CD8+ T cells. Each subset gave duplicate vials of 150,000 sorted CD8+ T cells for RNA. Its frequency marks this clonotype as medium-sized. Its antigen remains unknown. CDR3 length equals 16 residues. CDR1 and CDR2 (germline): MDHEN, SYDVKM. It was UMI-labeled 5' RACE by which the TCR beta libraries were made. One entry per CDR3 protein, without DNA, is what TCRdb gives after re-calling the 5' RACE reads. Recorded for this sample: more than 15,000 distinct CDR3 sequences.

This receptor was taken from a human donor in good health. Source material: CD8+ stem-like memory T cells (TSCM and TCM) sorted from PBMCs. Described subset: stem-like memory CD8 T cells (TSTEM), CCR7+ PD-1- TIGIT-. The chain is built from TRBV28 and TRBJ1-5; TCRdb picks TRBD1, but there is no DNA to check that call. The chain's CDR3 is CASTQGERSGNQPQHF. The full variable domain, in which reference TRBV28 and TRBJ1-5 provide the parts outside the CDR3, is DVKVTQSSRYLVKRTGEKVFLECVQDMDHENMFWYRQDPGLGLRLIYFSYDVKMKEKGDIPEGYSVSREKKERFSLILESASTNQTSMYLCASTQGERSGNQPQHFGDGTRLSIL.